The clone carrying this TCR beta chain was observed a few times. Its antigen remains unknown. The data were obtained in a study of T cell responses to AZD1222 COVID-19 vaccine. General study points: Repertoires were sampled only after the peak T cell response. Baseline seropositivity characterized only a handful of AZD1222 recipients.

Some clones are missing from TCRdb's copy, which holds only in-frame ones; the method was immunoSEQ multiplex PCR. Here the sample spans tens of thousands of clones, approximately 83% being singletons. Germline-derived CDR1 and CDR2 are SGHVS and FQNEAQ. The V and J ends lost 4 bases and 4 bases respectively, with 7 bases between them. CDR3 length: 12 amino acids. The chain carries TRBV7-8 and TRBJ2-5, with D maybe TRBD2 (5 bases). The TCR comes from an adult in good health. The sample consisted of peripheral blood, taken on day 0 of AZD1222 vaccination. The CDR3 region is CASSSSIETQYF. The CDR3 nucleotides are TGTGCCAGCAGCTCTAGCATAGAGACCCAGTACTTC.